These T cell receptor beta chains were read from a single sample in a study of blood T cells in healthy people across ages. Via MiXCR, TCRdb re-called the 5' RACE reads, giving one row per CDR3 protein. In the table there are 1.8 million or so distinct CDR3 sequences, about two fifths of which are singletons. The sequenced sample was blood. The receptor set was obtained from a human donor in good health. The CDR3 runs from the conserved cysteine through the conserved F or W. A D gene is named only where the DNA matches it firmly. Clone size is not always given. Where it is, it says once, few, many or a class for expanded clones.

V	J	size	D	CDR3	DNA
TRBV4-3	TRBJ2-7	few	TRBD1	CASSHRRDRDYEQYF	TGCGCCAGCAGCCACCGCCGGGACAGAGACTACGAGCAGTACTTC
TRBV20-1	TRBJ2-3	NA	NA	CSARTAGPSTDTQYF	TGCAGTGCTAGAACAGCCGGGCCTTCCACAGATACGCAGTATTTT
TRBV5-6	TRBJ2-3	few	NA	CASSLGILDTQYF	TGTGCCAGCAGCTTGGGAATCCTCGATACGCAGTATTTT
TRBV12-3/TRBV12-4	TRBJ2-7	NA	NA	CASSFLEGSDEQYF	TGTGCCAGCAGTTTTTTGGAGGGGTCCGACGAGCAGTACTTC
TRBV18	TRBJ2-7	NA	TRBD2	CASSPPGTSGDYEQYF	TGTGCCAGCTCACCTCCCGGGACTAGCGGAGACTACGAGCAGTACTTC
TRBV7-2	TRBJ2-6	NA	NA	CASSLIRGIPGANVLTF	TGTGCCAGCAGCTTAATTCGGGGGATTCCTGGGGCCAACGTCCTGACTTTC
TRBV29-1	TRBJ1-2	few	NA	CSVEVETDYGYTF	TGCAGCGTTGAAGTGGAGACAGACTATGGCTACACCTTC
TRBV5-5	TRBJ1-5	NA	NA	CASSFSVNSNQPQHF	TGTGCCAGCAGCTTCTCCGTAAATAGCAATCAGCCCCAGCATTTT
TRBV6-1	TRBJ1-2	few	NA	CASSQGVFMGDTYGYTF	TGTGCCAGCAGTCAGGGTGTCTTTATGGGGGATACCTATGGCTACACCTTC
TRBV29-1	TRBJ1-1	NA	NA	CSVARSGAEAFF	TGCAGCGTTGCAAGGTCGGGGGCAGAAGCTTTCTTT
TRBV7-2	TRBJ1-1	few	NA	CASSAHLSTEAFF	TGTGCCAGCAGCGCCCATTTGAGCACTGAAGCTTTCTTT
TRBV11-1	TRBJ2-1	NA	NA	CASSRTTLADRNNEQFF	TGTGCCAGCAGCCGGACTACTCTGGCCGATCGGAACAATGAGCAGTTCTTC
TRBV3-1	TRBJ1-2	NA	TRBD1	CASSQGTGFYGYTF	TGTGCCAGCAGCCAGGGGACAGGGTTTTATGGCTACACCTTC
TRBV6-1	TRBJ2-1	NA	TRBD2	CASSDPIYSLTSGGDNEQFF	TGTGCCAGCAGTGATCCGATATACAGTTTAACTAGCGGGGGAGACAATGAGCAGTTCTTC
TRBV9	TRBJ2-4	few	NA	CASSVGGGPKNIQYF	TGTGCCAGCAGCGTAGGAGGGGGGCCCAAAAACATTCAGTACTTC
TRBV7-8	TRBJ2-2	few	NA	CASSFIGPGELFF	TGTGCCAGCAGCTTTATAGGGCCCGGGGAGCTGTTTTTT
TRBV7-2	TRBJ2-3	NA	NA	CASSPQQRATQNF	TGTGCCAGCAGCCCCCAGCAACGAGCTACGCAGAATTTT
TRBV10-2	TRBJ2-3	NA	TRBD2	CAAKRILAGDVTDTQYF	TGCGCCGCGAAGAGGATTTTAGCGGGGGACGTCACAGATACGCAGTATTTT
TRBV7-9	TRBJ1-1	NA	TRBD1	CASSPYTGGRDTEAFF	TGTGCCAGCAGTCCATATACAGGGGGCCGGGACACTGAAGCTTTCTTT
TRBV29-1	TRBJ2-3	NA	TRBD2	CSGGGAGGTDTQYF	TGCAGCGGCGGGGGGGCAGGGGGGACAGATACGCAGTATTTT
TRBV29-1	TRBJ2-5	NA	NA	CSVEEEGRQETQYF	TGCAGCGTTGAAGAGGAGGGGCGGCAAGAGACCCAGTACTTC
TRBV12-3/TRBV12-4	TRBJ1-2	few	TRBD1	CASSTIGTALYGYTF	TGTGCCAGCAGTACGATCGGGACAGCACTCTATGGCTACACCTTC
TRBV4-1	TRBJ1-2	NA	NA	CASSQEGRGGYTF	TGCGCCAGCAGCCAAGAGGGGCGGGGTGGCTACACCTTC
TRBV24-1	TRBJ2-1	many	TRBD2	CATSGPLAGANNEQFF	TGTGCCACCAGTGGCCCACTAGCGGGGGCCAACAATGAGCAGTTCTTC
TRBV4-3	TRBJ1-2	NA	TRBD1	CASSRKTGMYGYTF	TGCGCCAGCAGTCGAAAGACAGGGATGTATGGCTACACCTTC
TRBV12-3/TRBV12-4	TRBJ1-4	NA	TRBD1	CASSPTGTGNEKLFF	TGTGCCAGCAGCCCCACCGGGACAGGGAATGAAAAACTGTTTTTT
TRBV2	TRBJ2-1	NA	NA	CASNWPDFEQFF	TGTGCCAGCAATTGGCCCGATTTCGAGCAGTTCTTC
TRBV20-1	TRBJ1-2	few	NA	CSARVIGADYGYTF	TGCAGTGCTAGGGTTATTGGGGCAGACTATGGCTACACCTTC
TRBV4-3	TRBJ2-1	few	NA	CASSLDARAYNEQFF	TGCGCCAGCAGCCTCGACGCGCGGGCCTACAATGAGCAGTTCTTC
TRBV7-2	TRBJ2-7	few	NA	CASSPRQVSGEQYF	TGTGCCAGCAGCCCGCGGCAGGTTTCTGGCGAGCAGTACTTC
TRBV2	TRBJ2-7	NA	NA	CASLSGTLSYEQYF	TGTGCCAGCCTCTCGGGGACTCTCTCCTACGAGCAGTACTTC
TRBV10-3	TRBJ2-3	NA	TRBD1	CAISPGTGLSTDTQYF	TGTGCCATCAGCCCCGGGACAGGCCTTAGCACAGATACGCAGTATTTT
TRBV18	TRBJ1-2	NA	NA	CASSPLNDAKGVGLGYTF	TGTGCCAGCTCACCACTAAACGACGCGAAGGGAGTGGGTCTAGGCTACACCTTC
TRBV20-1	TRBJ1-2	once	TRBD1	CSARPQTGGYGYTF	TGCAGTGCTAGGCCCCAGACAGGGGGCTATGGCTACACCTTC
TRBV24-1	TRBJ1-2	few	TRBD1	CATSDPTSGQDGYTF	TGTGCCACCAGTGACCCTACCTCTGGACAGGATGGCTACACCTTC
TRBV19	TRBJ2-5	few	NA	CASRGVSREQYF	TGTGCCAGTAGAGGGGTTTCTCGGGAGCAGTACTTC
TRBV4-2	TRBJ2-1	NA	NA	CASSPPPGEQFF	TGTGCCAGCAGCCCACCCCCGGGTGAGCAGTTCTTC
TRBV2	TRBJ2-2	few	NA	CASSFVAANTGELFF	TGTGCCAGCAGTTTCGTAGCGGCCAACACCGGGGAGCTGTTTTTT
TRBV11-3	TRBJ2-1	few	NA	CASSLWEGGGSYNEQFF	TGTGCCAGCAGCTTATGGGAGGGAGGGGGGTCCTACAATGAGCAGTTCTTC